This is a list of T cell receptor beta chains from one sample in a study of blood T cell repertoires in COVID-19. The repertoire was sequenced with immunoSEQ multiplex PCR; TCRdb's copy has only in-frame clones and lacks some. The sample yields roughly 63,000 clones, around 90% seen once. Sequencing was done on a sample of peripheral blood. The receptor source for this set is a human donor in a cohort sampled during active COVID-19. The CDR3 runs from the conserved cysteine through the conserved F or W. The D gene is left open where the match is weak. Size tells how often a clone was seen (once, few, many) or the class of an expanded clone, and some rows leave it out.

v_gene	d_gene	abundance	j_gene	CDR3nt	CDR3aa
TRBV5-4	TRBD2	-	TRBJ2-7	TGTGCCAGCAGACCTACTAGCGGGGGCTCTCACGAGCAGTACTTC	CASRPTSGGSHEQYF
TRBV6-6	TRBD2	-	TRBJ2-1	TGTGCCAGCAGTGGGCTGACTAGCGGGATTTACAATGAGCAGTTCTTC	CASSGLTSGIYNEQFF
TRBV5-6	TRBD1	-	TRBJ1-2	TGTGCCAGCAGCTTGGTCCCAGGGGGACCTACTAACTATGGCTACACCTTC	CASSLVPGGPTNYGYTF
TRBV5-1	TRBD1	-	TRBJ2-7	TGCGCCAGCAGCTTGAAGTCCTCACAGGGGTCCCCCTACGAGCAGTACTTC	CASSLKSSQGSPYEQYF
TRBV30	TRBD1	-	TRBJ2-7	TGTGCCTGGAGTGTAGGGACAGCCTACGAGCAGTACTTC	CAWSVGTAYEQYF
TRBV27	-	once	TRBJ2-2	TGTGCCAGCAGCCCTCGGGGGCGGGAGCGGGGCGGGGAGCTGTTTTTT	CASSPRGRERGGELFF
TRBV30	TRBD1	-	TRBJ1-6	TGTGCCTGGAGTAACAGGGGGTATAATTCACCCCTCCACTTT	CAWSNRGYNSPLHF
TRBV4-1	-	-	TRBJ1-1	TGCGCCAGCAGCCAAGGCAGACAGTTGTACACTGAAGCTTTCTTT	CASSQGRQLYTEAFF
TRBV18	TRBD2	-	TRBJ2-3	TGTGCCAGCTCACCAATGGATAGCGGGAGGGCCTACAATACGCAGTATTTT	CASSPMDSGRAYNTQYF
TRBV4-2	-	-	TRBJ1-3	TGTGCCAGCAGCCAAGAATCCACAGGGACTGGAAACACCATATATTTT	CASSQESTGTGNTIYF
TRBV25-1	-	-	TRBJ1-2	TGTGCCAGCAGTGAATCTGGCAGCAGGAATGGCTACACCTTC	CASSESGSRNGYTF
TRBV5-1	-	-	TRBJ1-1	TGCGCCAGCAGCTTTGGGGGGGCGAACACTGAAGCTTTCTTT	CASSFGGANTEAFF
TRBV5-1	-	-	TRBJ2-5	TGCGCCAGCAGCCGAACGGGACTTGAAAACGAAGAGACCCAGTACTTC	CASSRTGLENEETQYF
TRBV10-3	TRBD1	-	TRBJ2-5	TGTGCCATCAGGCAGGGGGCGGGGGAGACCCAGTACTTC	CAIRQGAGETQYF
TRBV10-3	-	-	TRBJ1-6	TGTGCCATCAGGTCGTATAATTCACCCCTCCACTTT	CAIRSYNSPLHF
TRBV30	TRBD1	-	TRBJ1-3	TGTGCCTGGAGTAGGGGGCAGTCCTCTGGAAACACCATATATTTT	CAWSRGQSSGNTIYF
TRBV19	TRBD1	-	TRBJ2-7	TGTGCCAGTAGTAGGGGGCGGACAGGTGGCTCCTACGAGCAGTACTTC	CASSRGRTGGSYEQYF
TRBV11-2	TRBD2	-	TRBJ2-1	TGTGCCAGCAGCCCCAATAGCGGGAGGGGGGATGAGCAGTTCTTC	CASSPNSGRGDEQFF
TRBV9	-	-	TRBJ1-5	TGTGCCAGCAGCGTCGATTCAGGCTTAGGTCAGCCCCAGCATTTT	CASSVDSGLGQPQHF
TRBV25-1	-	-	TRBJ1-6	TGTGCCAGCACGCGGGGAAGTTTTTCACCCCTCCACTTT	CASTRGSFSPLHF
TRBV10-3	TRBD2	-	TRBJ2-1	TGTGCCAGTCTAGCGGGAGGTAGCTCCTACAATGAGCAGTTCTTC	CASLAGGSSYNEQFF
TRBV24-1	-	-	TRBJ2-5	TGTGCCACCAGTGGAGGAGGCAGTCGAGAGACCCAGTACTTC	CATSGGGSRETQYF
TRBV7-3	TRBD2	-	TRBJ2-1	TGTGCCAGCAGCTTAATGTCTAGCGGAAGCAATGAGCAGTTCTTC	CASSLMSSGSNEQFF